This note documents a single T cell receptor beta chain sequence. This CDR3 spans 20 amino acids. The trim removed 6 bases at V and 0 bases at J, leaving 12 bases unmatched. CDR1 and CDR2 from the germline V gene are LNHDA and SQIVND (reference sequence). This specimen belongs to a study of blood T cell repertoires in COVID-19. The method was immunoSEQ multiplex PCR; TCRdb's version includes in-frame clones alone and lacks a portion of them. The profile shows approximately 190,000 clones, around four fifths of them singletons. This rearrangement joins TRBV19 to TRBJ2-1; 15 bases match TRBD2. The sample consisted of peripheral blood. The receptor comes from a young man with active or convalescent COVID-19. The DNA for the CDR3 is TGTGCCAGTAGATACTCCGGACTAGCGGGGGGGCTGAGCTCCTACAATGAGCAGTTCTTC. Its translation: CASRYSGLAGGLSSYNEQFF.